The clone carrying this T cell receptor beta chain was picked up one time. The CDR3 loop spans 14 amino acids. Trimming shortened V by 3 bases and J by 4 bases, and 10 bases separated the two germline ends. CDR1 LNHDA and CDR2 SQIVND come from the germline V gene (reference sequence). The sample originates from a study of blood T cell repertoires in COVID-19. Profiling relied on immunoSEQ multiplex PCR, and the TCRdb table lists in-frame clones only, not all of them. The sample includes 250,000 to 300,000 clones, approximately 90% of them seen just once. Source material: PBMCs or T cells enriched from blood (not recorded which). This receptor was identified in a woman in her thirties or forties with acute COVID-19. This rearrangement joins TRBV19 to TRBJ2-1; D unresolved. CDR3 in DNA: TGTGCCAGTAGTATGATCCTCGGTTACAATGAGCAGTTCTTC. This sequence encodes CASSMILGYNEQFF.